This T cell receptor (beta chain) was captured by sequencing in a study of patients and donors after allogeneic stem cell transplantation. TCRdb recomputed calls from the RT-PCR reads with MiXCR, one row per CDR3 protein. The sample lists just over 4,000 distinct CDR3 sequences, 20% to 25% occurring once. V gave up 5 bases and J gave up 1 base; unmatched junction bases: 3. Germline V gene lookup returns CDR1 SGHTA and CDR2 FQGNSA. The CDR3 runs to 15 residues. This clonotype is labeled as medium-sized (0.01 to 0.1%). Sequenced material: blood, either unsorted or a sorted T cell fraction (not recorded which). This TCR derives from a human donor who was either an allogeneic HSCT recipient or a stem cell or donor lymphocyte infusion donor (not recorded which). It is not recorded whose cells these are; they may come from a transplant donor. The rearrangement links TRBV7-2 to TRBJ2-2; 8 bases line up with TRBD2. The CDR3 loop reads CASSTSGGNTGELFF. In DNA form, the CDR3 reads TGTGCCAGCAGCACCAGCGGGGGGAACACCGGGGAGCTGTTTTTT.